The rows below give T cell receptor beta chains drawn from one sample of a study of vaccination and CD4 T cells after COVID-19. For these receptors, no antigen is known. A single record per CDR3 protein comes from TCRdb applying MiXCR to the PCR reads. The sample records 9,000 to 10,000 distinct CDR3 sequences, around 50% being singletons. Sequences were obtained from CD4+ T cells from blood, cultured in vitro. The source is a human donor who had recovered from COVID-19. Both conserved end residues are part of each CDR3. Fields, in order: V gene, CDR3 length, J gene, D gene, clone size, CDR3 protein, CDR3 DNA. A D gene is named only where the DNA matches it firmly. Not all rows give a size; the values are once, few, many and, for expanded clones, a class.

V: TRBV20-1; length: 13; J: TRBJ1-2; D: NA; size: few; CDR3: CSASANTGFGYTF; DNA: TGCAGTGCTAGTGCCAATACAGGGTTCGGCTACACCTTC
V: TRBV2; length: 16; J: TRBJ2-5; D: TRBD2; size: NA; CDR3: CASSKGLAGDQETQYF; DNA: TGTGCCAGCAGTAAGGGACTAGCGGGGGACCAAGAGACCCAGTACTTC
V: TRBV5-5; length: 16; J: TRBJ1-6; D: NA; size: NA; CDR3: CASSLIPHQSNSPLHF; DNA: TGTGCCAGCAGCTTGATCCCTCATCAGAGTAATTCACCCCTCCACTTT
V: TRBV15; length: 12; J: TRBJ2-5; D: NA; size: NA; CDR3: CATGEFQETQYF; DNA: TGTGCCACCGGAGAGTTCCAAGAGACCCAGTACTTC
V: TRBV11-3; length: 15; J: TRBJ1-2; D: TRBD1; size: few; CDR3: CASSPRQGAGYGYTF; DNA: TGTGCCAGCAGCCCTAGACAGGGGGCCGGCTATGGCTACACCTTC
V: TRBV5-4; length: 15; J: TRBJ2-1; D: TRBD1; size: NA; CDR3: CASSYRTGAYNEQFF; DNA: TGTGCCAGCAGCTACCGGACAGGGGCCTACAATGAGCAGTTCTTC
V: TRBV6-2/TRBV6-3; length: 14; J: TRBJ2-7; D: NA; size: once; CDR3: CASSYGGTSYEQYF; DNA: TGTGCCAGCAGTTACGGGGGCACCTCCTACGAGCAGTACTTC
V: TRBV6-1; length: 18; J: TRBJ2-3; D: TRBD2; size: NA; CDR3: CASTPQSPSGGSTDTQYF; DNA: TGTGCCAGCACCCCCCAATCGCCTAGCGGGGGATCCACAGATACGCAGTATTTT
V: TRBV20-1; length: 14; J: TRBJ1-1; D: NA; size: few; CDR3: CSARAGSGNTEAFF; DNA: TGCAGTGCTAGAGCAGGGAGTGGGAACACTGAAGCTTTCTTT
V: TRBV27; length: 15; J: TRBJ2-2; D: NA; size: NA; CDR3: CASSPKGQARGELFF; DNA: TGTGCCAGCAGTCCGAAGGGGCAGGCCAGGGGGGAGCTGTTTTTT
V: TRBV7-3; length: 14; J: TRBJ2-2; D: TRBD1; size: NA; CDR3: CASSVDRVAGELFF; DNA: TGTGCCAGCAGCGTAGACAGGGTTGCCGGGGAGCTGTTTTTT
V: TRBV28; length: 15; J: TRBJ1-4; D: NA; size: NA; CDR3: CASSLGGSASEKLFF; DNA: TGTGCCAGCAGTTTAGGGGGAAGCGCGAGCGAAAAACTGTTTTTT
V: TRBV4-3; length: 14; J: TRBJ1-5; D: NA; size: NA; CDR3: CASSMGASNQPQHF; DNA: TGCGCCAGCTCGATGGGGGCCAGCAATCAGCCCCAGCATTTT
V: TRBV20-1; length: 12; J: TRBJ1-2; D: NA; size: few; CDR3: CSSRLHTVGYTF; DNA: TGCAGTTCCCGCCTCCACACTGTGGGCTACACCTTC
V: TRBV21-1; length: 19; J: TRBJ1-5; D: NA; size: few; CDR3: CASSRLPTCSRELYQPQHF; DNA: TGTGCCAGCAGCAGGTTACCGACATGTTCGCGGGAGCTATATCAGCCCCAGCATTTT
V: TRBV11-3; length: 14; J: TRBJ2-5; D: NA; size: few; CDR3: CASSLRVPRETQYF; DNA: TGTGCCAGCAGCTTAAGGGTCCCTAGGGAGACCCAGTACTTC
V: TRBV11-2; length: 11; J: TRBJ2-7; D: NA; size: once; CDR3: CASSFAYEQYF; DNA: TGTGCCAGCAGCTTTGCCTACGAGCAGTACTTC
V: TRBV6-1; length: 16; J: TRBJ1-6; D: NA; size: few; CDR3: CASSEPRGGYNSPLHF; DNA: TGTGCCAGCAGTGAACCCCGGGGTGGTTATAATTCACCCCTCCACTTT
V: TRBV15; length: 16; J: TRBJ1-1; D: NA; size: NA; CDR3: CATSRDKGVGRTEAFF; DNA: TGTGCCACCAGCAGAGATAAAGGCGTGGGTAGGACTGAAGCTTTCTTT
V: TRBV27; length: 12; J: TRBJ1-2; D: NA; size: NA; CDR3: CASFGGRDGYTF; DNA: TGTGCCAGCTTCGGGGGGAGGGATGGCTACACCTTC
V: TRBV6-1; length: 12; J: TRBJ1-2; D: NA; size: NA; CDR3: CASRPGVGGYTF; DNA: TGTGCCAGCAGACCCGGCGTGGGCGGCTACACCTTC
V: TRBV5-8; length: 12; J: TRBJ1-5; D: NA; size: NA; CDR3: CASSLYNQPQHF; DNA: TGTGCCAGCAGCTTGTATAATCAGCCCCAGCATTTT
V: TRBV2; length: 12; J: TRBJ1-1; D: NA; size: NA; CDR3: CASAKGRTEAFF; DNA: TGTGCCAGCGCGAAGGGTCGTACTGAAGCTTTCTTT
V: TRBV5-6; length: 15; J: TRBJ2-3; D: NA; size: NA; CDR3: CASSLTATHRDTQYF; DNA: TGTGCCAGCAGCTTGACGGCCACCCACCGGGATACGCAGTATTTT
V: TRBV12-1; length: 15; J: TRBJ2-7; D: NA; size: NA; CDR3: CASSSRLAGGYEQYF; DNA: TGTGCCAGCAGCTCCCGACTAGCGGGGGGGTACGAGCAGTACTTC
V: TRBV14; length: 17; J: TRBJ2-3; D: TRBD2; size: NA; CDR3: CASSLRLAGPLPGTQYF; DNA: TGTGCCAGCAGCCTTCGACTAGCGGGACCTCTACCGGGGACGCAGTATTTT
V: TRBV14; length: 14; J: TRBJ2-2; D: NA; size: NA; CDR3: CASSQVGDTGELFF; DNA: TGTGCCAGCAGCCAAGTCGGGGACACCGGGGAGCTGTTTTTT
V: TRBV5-4; length: 13; J: TRBJ1-1; D: NA; size: NA; CDR3: CASSLDQNTEAFF; DNA: TGTGCCAGCAGCTTGGACCAGAACACTGAAGCTTTCTTT
V: TRBV15; length: 14; J: TRBJ1-4; D: TRBD1; size: few; CDR3: CATSGGTGGEKLFF; DNA: TGTGCCACCAGCGGGGGGACAGGGGGGGAAAAACTGTTTTTT
V: TRBV6-1; length: 15; J: TRBJ1-6; D: NA; size: few; CDR3: CASTPRGVHNSPLHF; DNA: TGTGCCAGCACCCCTAGGGGGGTACACAATTCACCCCTCCACTTT
V: TRBV4-1; length: 16; J: TRBJ1-5; D: TRBD1; size: NA; CDR3: CASSQSEVRGQRPQHF; DNA: TGCGCCAGCAGCCAATCGGAGGTCAGGGGGCAGAGACCCCAGCATTTT
V: TRBV6-2/TRBV6-3; length: 12; J: TRBJ1-2; D: NA; size: NA; CDR3: CASSYSNYGYTF; DNA: TGTGCCAGCAGTTACAGTAACTATGGCTACACCTTC
V: TRBV6-1; length: 15; J: TRBJ2-3; D: TRBD1; size: NA; CDR3: CASSHGTASTDTQYF; DNA: TGTGCCAGCAGTCATGGGACAGCCTCAACAGATACGCAGTATTTT
V: TRBV6-2/TRBV6-3; length: 11; J: TRBJ2-7; D: NA; size: NA; CDR3: CATGRLYEQYF; DNA: TGTGCCACCGGACGCCTTTACGAGCAGTACTTC
V: TRBV19; length: 14; J: TRBJ1-6; D: NA; size: few; CDR3: CASSMKEYNSPLHF; DNA: TGTGCCAGTAGTATGAAAGAGTATAATTCACCCCTCCACTTT
V: TRBV10-2; length: 13; J: TRBJ2-5; D: NA; size: few; CDR3: CASSVSFQETQYF; DNA: TGCGCCAGCAGTGTATCCTTTCAAGAGACCCAGTACTTC
V: TRBV20-1; length: 17; J: TRBJ1-5; D: NA; size: NA; CDR3: CSAMEGGSGDGNQPQHF; DNA: TGCAGTGCCATGGAGGGAGGAAGCGGGGACGGCAATCAGCCCCAGCATTTT
V: TRBV30; length: 13; J: TRBJ2-5; D: TRBD1; size: NA; CDR3: CAWRKGGSETQYF; DNA: TGTGCCTGGAGAAAAGGGGGCTCGGAGACCCAGTACTTC
V: TRBV2; length: 12; J: TRBJ2-4; D: NA; size: few; CDR3: CASSVGGSIQYF; DNA: TGTGCCAGCAGTGTCGGGGGAAGCATTCAGTACTTC
V: TRBV7-3; length: 15; J: TRBJ2-1; D: NA; size: NA; CDR3: CASSQRASDYNEQFF; DNA: TGTGCCAGCAGCCAAAGGGCGTCTGACTACAATGAGCAGTTCTTC
V: TRBV5-4; length: 15; J: TRBJ2-5; D: TRBD2; size: NA; CDR3: CASSSSGWGQETQYF; DNA: TGTGCCAGCAGCTCTAGCGGGTGGGGCCAAGAGACCCAGTACTTC
V: TRBV6-1; length: 14; J: TRBJ2-7; D: NA; size: NA; CDR3: CASSEVRPPYEQYF; DNA: TGTGCCAGCAGCGAGGTACGCCCCCCCTACGAGCAGTACTTC
V: TRBV27; length: 15; J: TRBJ1-5; D: NA; size: few; CDR3: CASSLEKGANQPQHF; DNA: TGTGCCAGCAGTTTGGAAAAGGGTGCGAATCAGCCCCAGCATTTT
V: TRBV4-3; length: 16; J: TRBJ2-1; D: TRBD2; size: once; CDR3: CASSQELAGGLNEQFF; DNA: TGCGCCAGCAGCCAAGAACTAGCGGGAGGCCTTAATGAGCAGTTCTTC
V: TRBV18; length: 16; J: TRBJ2-3; D: NA; size: NA; CDR3: CASSPRQVSSTDTQYF; DNA: TGTGCCAGCTCGCCAAGACAGGTCTCTAGCACAGATACGCAGTATTTT
V: TRBV20-1; length: 11; J: TRBJ2-7; D: TRBD1; size: NA; CDR3: CSAARDSMQYF; DNA: TGCAGTGCTGCCCGGGACAGTATGCAGTACTTC
V: TRBV29-1; length: 12; J: TRBJ2-1; D: NA; size: NA; CDR3: CSVDTQYNEQFF; DNA: TGCAGCGTTGACACTCAATACAATGAGCAGTTCTTC
V: TRBV27; length: 14; J: TRBJ2-1; D: TRBD2; size: NA; CDR3: CASRAGVGYNEQFF; DNA: TGTGCCAGCAGAGCGGGAGTAGGTTACAATGAGCAGTTCTTC
V: TRBV20-1; length: 10; J: TRBJ1-1; D: NA; size: NA; CDR3: CSASQGRAFF; DNA: TGCAGTGCTAGCCAGGGGCGAGCTTTCTTT
V: TRBV20-1; length: 11; J: TRBJ2-4; D: NA; size: NA; CDR3: CSASYGNIQYF; DNA: TGCAGTGCTAGTTACGGAAACATTCAGTACTTC
V: TRBV7-9; length: 14; J: TRBJ1-4; D: NA; size: NA; CDR3: CASSLVGEGEKLFF; DNA: TGTGCCAGCAGCTTAGTAGGGGAGGGTGAAAAACTGTTTTTT
V: TRBV6-5; length: 16; J: TRBJ1-2; D: NA; size: few; CDR3: CASSYTYRHSNNGYTF; DNA: TGTGCCAGCAGTTACACCTACCGACACTCGAACAATGGCTACACCTTC
V: TRBV5-8; length: 16; J: TRBJ2-3; D: TRBD2; size: NA; CDR3: CASTFSIAGVLDTQYF; DNA: TGTGCCAGCACGTTCTCCATAGCGGGAGTATTGGATACGCAGTATTTT